Each of the 31 T cell receptor beta chains below was sequenced from the same sample in a study of glioma-infiltrating T cells after dendritic cell vaccination. The method was immunoSEQ multiplex PCR; TCRdb's version includes in-frame clones alone and lacks a portion of them. This repertoire shows tens of thousands of clones, about 87% found once; its top ten account for under 4%. The source material was blood, sampled before dendritic cell vaccination. The source of these receptors is a human donor with glioblastoma.

This sequence joins TRBV29-1 and TRBJ1-1; D not certain. In germline, CDR1 is SQVTM, CDR2 ANQGSEA. CDR3 size: 11 residues. The CDR3 loop reads CVSKTNTEAFF. The CDR3 DNA is TGCGTCTCCAAGACAAACACTGAAGCTTTCTTT.

The chain has TRBV6-1 and TRBJ2-5, with 9 positions matching TRBD2. This CDR3 is built from 16 residues. In germline, CDR1 is MNHNS, CDR2 SASEGT. V lost 1 base, J lost 5 bases, and 8 bases stayed unmatched. The CDR3 spells CASSEDLGLAKETQYF. CDR3 nucleotide sequence: TGTGCCAGCAGTGAAGATCTGGGACTAGCTAAGGAGACCCAGTACTTC.

This clone was observed a single time. J is TRBJ2-1 and V is TRBV2, with 8 bases that match TRBD2. This CDR3 is built from 18 residues. The germline CDR1 and CDR2 sequences are SNHLY and FYNNEI. V gave up 7 bases and J gave up 4 bases; unmatched junction bases: 18. Written as DNA, the CDR3 is TGTGCCAGCACCGGGGACTTGATGAGACTAGCGATGTACAATGAGCAGTTCTTC. Encoded protein: CASTGDLMRLAMYNEQFF.

The gene calls are TRBV10-3 and TRBJ1-2; D remains ambiguous. V shed 7 bases and J shed 7 bases, with 13 bases lying between them. This CDR3 spans 12 amino acids. Germline CDR1 and CDR2: ENHRY and SYGVKD. In nucleotides, the CDR3 is TGTGCCATCAAAGGAGCTATGGCTGGCTACACCTTC. Translating gives CAIKGAMAGYTF.

The V and J genes are TRBV18 and TRBJ1-5, with TRBD1 identical over 12 bases. Germline V gene lookup returns CDR1 KGHSH and CDR2 LQKENI. The CDR3 length is 17 residues. V lost 0 bases, J lost 4 bases, and 4 bases stayed unmatched. The CDR3 reads CASSPPGQGARNQPQHF. Here the CDR3 DNA reads TGTGCCAGCTCACCACCGGGACAGGGGGCGCGAAATCAGCCCCAGCATTTT.

The gene calls are TRBV27 and TRBJ1-6, with D maybe TRBD1 (6 bases). This CDR3 contains 14 residues. Germline V CDR1 and CDR2: MNHEY, SMNVEV (reference sequence). V gave up 4 bases and J gave up 10 bases, with 14 bases separating them. The CDR3 protein is CASSWGHLRSPLHF. CDR3 DNA sequence: TGTGCCAGCAGTTGGGGGCACTTACGCTCACCCCTCCACTTT.

This clone was counted between two and nine times. V usage is TRBV11-2 and J usage is TRBJ1-2; 7 nucleotides line up with TRBD1. Germline CDR1 and CDR2: SGHAT and FQNNGV. The CDR3 has 17 amino acids. The trim removed 1 base at V and 0 bases at J, leaving 8 bases unmatched. For the CDR3, the DNA is TGTGCCAGCAGCTTAGGGCTGTGGGACAGCCCTAACTATGGCTACACCTTC. It is translated as CASSLGLWDSPNYGYTF. The full variable domain, rest sourced from reference TRBV11-2 and TRBJ1-2, is EAGVAQSPRYKIIEKRQSVAFWCNPISGHATLYWYQQILGQGPKLLIQFQNNGVVDDSQLPKDRFSAERLKGVDSTLKIQPAKLEDSAVYLCASSLGLWDSPNYGYTFGSGTRLTVV.

This chain uses TRBV6-1 with TRBJ2-7, with a possible D match to TRBD2 (5 bases). V lost 7 bases to trimming and J lost 0 bases, with 13 bases between them. The CDR3 has 14 amino acids. Germline lookup yields CDR1 MNHNS and CDR2 SASEGT. Written as DNA, the CDR3 is TGTGCCAGCAAGTTGATTAGCGCCTCCTACGAGCAGTACTTC. It specifies CASKLISASYEQYF.

The chain has TRBV7-8 and TRBJ1-5; no reliable D call. This CDR3 has 15 amino acids. V gave up 0 bases and J gave up 4 bases, with 10 bases separating them. Germline V lookup: CDR1 SGHVS, CDR2 FQNEAQ. CDR3 region: CASSLARSFNQPQHF. The CDR3 bases are TGTGCCAGCAGCTTAGCGCGTTCGTTTAATCAGCCCCAGCATTTT.

The rearrangement links TRBV6-4 to TRBJ1-5, with TRBD1 matching 8 bases. The CDR3 contains 13 residues. J lost 7 bases, V lost 2 bases, and 1 base had no gene match. Germline V gene lookup returns CDR1 MRHNA and CDR2 SNTAGT. CDR3 DNA sequence: TGTGCCAGCAGTGACCAGGGGGCACAGCCCCAGCATTTT. Its protein is CASSDQGAQPQHF.

The J gene is TRBJ1-4, the V gene TRBV18; a weak D match, TRBD1 (6 bases). CDR1 is KGHSH and CDR2 is LQKENI in the germline V gene. Trimming removed 5 bases at V and 2 bases at J, with 9 bases between. This CDR3 comprises 14 residues. The CDR3 nucleotides read TGTGCCAGCTCAACAGGGAATACTAATGAAAAACTGTTTTTT. It translates to CASSTGNTNEKLFF. The full variable domain, its missing parts supplied by reference TRBV18 and TRBJ1-4, is NAGVMQNPRHLVRRRGQEARLRCSPMKGHSHVYWYRQLPEEGLKFMVYLQKENIIDESGMPKERFSAEFPKEGPSILRIQQVVRGDSAAYFCASSTGNTNEKLFFGSGTQLSVL.

The chain carries TRBV2 and TRBJ1-6, with no clear D. Trimming removed 3 bases at V and 10 bases at J, with 16 bases between. This CDR3 is 15 amino acids long. The germline V gene has CDR1 SNHLY and CDR2 FYNNEI. The CDR3 DNA sequence: TGTGCCAGCAGTGAGGAGGGTTTCAGAAGGTCACCCCTCCACTTT. Protein product: CASSEEGFRRSPLHF.

The rearrangement uses TRBV7-3 and TRBJ1-1; D might be TRBD1 (6 bases). Looked up from germline, CDR1 is SGHTA and CDR2 is FQGTGA. V lost 3 bases, J lost 5 bases, and 16 bases lay in between. The CDR3 has 15 amino acids. The DNA of the CDR3 is TGTGCCAGCAGCTTCGGACAGCTGGTAAGAACTGAAGCTTTCTTT. Translated: CASSFGQLVRTEAFF.

The gene calls are TRBV2 and TRBJ1-5, with TRBD1 matching over 11 bases. Trimming cost V 5 bases and J 4 bases; bases outside gene matches: 1. This CDR3 has 14 amino acids. In germline, CDR1 is SNHLY, CDR2 FYNNEI. The chain's CDR3 is CASSRDRGNQPQHF. The CDR3 DNA follows: TGTGCCAGCAGTCGGGACAGGGGGAATCAGCCCCAGCATTTT.

V and J are TRBV6-6 and TRBJ1-2; no clear D. The CDR3 has 13 residues. Germline V gene lookup returns CDR1 MNHNY and CDR2 SVGAGI (reference sequence). V lost 2 bases, J lost 1 base, and 5 bases lay in between. As DNA, the CDR3 is TGTGCCAGCAGTTACACGGGTAACTATGGCTACACCTTC. It translates to CASSYTGNYGYTF.

Here the CDR3 DNA reads TGTGCCAGTCGCGCCACAGGGTTAGGTCAGCCCCAGCATTTT. Translating it yields CASRATGLGQPQHF. The rearrangement joins TRBV19 to TRBJ1-5, with a possible D match to TRBD1 (6 bases). This CDR3 has 14 residues. V was clipped by 8 bases and J by 6 bases, with 17 bases between them. Germline CDR1 reads LNHDA; CDR2 reads SQIVND (reference sequence).

The chain combines TRBV6-6 with TRBJ2-1, with 7 nucleotides matching TRBD2. Germline CDR1 MNHNY, CDR2 SVGAGI (reference sequence). This CDR3 comprises 14 residues. V was pared by 7 bases and J by 4 bases, with 7 bases of the junction left unmatched. Written as DNA, the CDR3 is TGTGCCAGCATCGGAGCGGGGCGATACAATGAGCAGTTCTTC. Its protein is CASIGAGRYNEQFF.

The rearrangement links TRBV10-2 to TRBJ2-1; D is undetermined. In germline, CDR1 is WSHSY, CDR2 SAAADI. This CDR3 contains 14 residues. The V and J ends lost 4 bases and 8 bases respectively, with 15 bases between them. CDR3 coding DNA: TGCGCCAGCAGTGGAGCCCTCTTTCCGGATGAGCAGTTCTTC. Amino acids: CASSGALFPDEQFF.

The rearrangement joins TRBV5-5 to TRBJ1-2, with 7 bases matching TRBD1. After removal of 4 bases from V and 4 bases from J, the junction contained 10 bases not matched to a gene. This CDR3 spans 15 amino acids. Germline loops: CDR1 SGHKS, CDR2 YYEKEE (reference sequence). In DNA form, the CDR3 reads TGTGCCAGCAGCGGCCGGCAGGGGGAGGCCTATGGCTACACCTTC. Protein sequence: CASSGRQGEAYGYTF.

This sequence joins TRBV6-6 and TRBJ2-1; perhaps TRBD2 as D (7 bases). Trimming left V 5 bases short and J 4 bases short, with 12 bases between. The V gene's germline CDR1 is MNHNY and CDR2 SVGAGI (reference sequence). CDR3 length equals 14 residues. The CDR3 reads CASSPGGRYNEQFF. In DNA form, the CDR3 reads TGTGCCAGCAGTCCCGGGGGGCGGTACAATGAGCAGTTCTTC.

This clone was observed once. The chain combines TRBV18 with TRBJ1-1, with 9 positions matching TRBD1. Trimming took 4 bases from V and 6 from J; bases not matched to a gene: 6. This CDR3 contains 14 residues. Germline V gives CDR1 KGHSH, CDR2 LQKENI. The CDR3 loop is CASSRNRGRAEAFF. For the CDR3, the DNA is TGTGCCAGCTCACGCAACAGGGGGCGGGCTGAAGCTTTCTTT.

The chain is built from TRBV5-1 and TRBJ1-1; the match to TRBD1 covers 9 bases. CDR1 SGHRS and CDR2 YFSETQ come from the germline V gene. This CDR3 is built from 18 residues. V lost 3 bases to trimming and J lost 1 base; unmatched junction nucleotides: 13. CDR3 nucleotides: TGCGCCAGCAGCTCCCCCGGGACAGGGTTTTTCCAGAACACTGAAGCTTTCTTT. Translating it yields CASSSPGTGFFQNTEAFF.

The V call is TRBV18, the J call TRBJ2-3; D perhaps matches TRBD1 (6 bases). This CDR3 contains 14 residues. Deletions cut 6 bases from V and 4 bases from J, with 14 bases between. Germline V gene lookup returns CDR1 KGHSH and CDR2 LQKENI. The chain's CDR3 is CASSLQGDADTQYF. CDR3 bases: TGTGCCAGCTCCCTACAGGGAGACGCAGATACGCAGTATTTT. The full variable domain, completed using reference TRBV18 and TRBJ2-3, is NAGVMQNPRHLVRRRGQEARLRCSPMKGHSHVYWYRQLPEEGLKFMVYLQKENIIDESGMPKERFSAEFPKEGPSILRIQQVVRGDSAAYFCASSLQGDADTQYFGPGTRLTVL.

V gene TRBV10-3 combines with J gene TRBJ2-1, with 12 bases that match TRBD2. The CDR3 runs to 16 residues. V lost 11 bases, J lost 0 bases, and 8 bases stayed unmatched. Germline CDR1 is ENHRY and CDR2 is SYGVKD. The CDR3 region is CASQKTSGSSYNEQFF. The CDR3 nucleotides read TGTGCCTCGCAGAAGACTAGCGGGAGCTCCTACAATGAGCAGTTCTTC.

The CDR3 DNA reads as TGTGCCAGCAGCCCGCAGGGGGGTGGAGAGCAGTACTTC. This sequence encodes CASSPQGGGEQYF. This rearrangement joins TRBV5-4 to TRBJ2-7, with D possibly matching TRBD1 (7 bases). The V end was cut by 4 bases, the J end by 7 bases, with 15 bases between. The CDR3 totals 13 residues. Germline CDR1 reads SGHNT; CDR2 reads YYREEE (reference sequence).

This clone is a singleton in its sample. The chain recombines TRBV10-3 with TRBJ2-1, with TRBD2 identical over 8 bases. Germline CDR1 and CDR2: ENHRY and SYGVKD. The J segment lost 5 bases and the V segment lost 4 bases, leaving 4 bases of the junction unmatched. The CDR3 contains 14 residues. DNA of the CDR3: TGTGCCATCAGTGGGGGACTAGTTAACAATGAGCAGTTCTTC. It yields the protein CAISGGLVNNEQFF.

This chain links TRBV7-2 with TRBJ2-5; D is unclear. The CDR3 extends over 14 amino acids. V was shortened by 4 bases and J by 0 bases, with 9 bases between the two germline ends. The germline gives CDR1 SGHTA, CDR2 FQGNSA. CDR3 amino acids: CASSSRLYQETQYF. CDR3 sequence (DNA): TGTGCCAGCAGCTCGCGTCTGTACCAAGAGACCCAGTACTTC.

The chain couples TRBV2 to TRBJ2-7, with D possibly being TRBD1 (6 bases). The ends were cut back, 8 bases at V and 4 bases at J, with 27 bases in the middle. This CDR3 contains 17 residues. Looked up from germline, CDR1 is SNHLY and CDR2 is FYNNEI. Here the CDR3 reads CASQSRYAGTSFYEQYF. CDR3 coding DNA: TGTGCCAGCCAGAGCAGATATGCCGGGACATCCTTTTACGAGCAGTACTTC. The full variable domain, completed using reference TRBV2 and TRBJ2-7, is EPEVTQTPSHQVTQMGQEVILRCVPISNHLYFYWYRQILGQKVEFLVSFYNNEISEKSEIFDDQFSVERPDGSNFTLKIRSTKLEDSAMYFCASQSRYAGTSFYEQYFGPGTRLTVT.

The rearrangement links TRBV2 to TRBJ2-2, with 7 bases fitting TRBD1. Germline CDR1 reads SNHLY; CDR2 reads FYNNEI. J was trimmed by 2 bases and V by 10 bases; bases with no gene match: 16. This CDR3 has 17 amino acids. The CDR3 loop is CAIQGRSHRGNTGELFF. The CDR3 DNA reads as TGTGCCATCCAGGGTAGAAGCCACAGGGGAAACACCGGGGAGCTGTTTTTT.

The genes are TRBV6-1 and TRBJ1-5; 12 positions match TRBD1. This CDR3 spans 17 amino acids. Trimming at V came to 1 base and at J to 7 bases, leaving 8 bases not matched to a gene. Germline CDR1 MNHNS, CDR2 SASEGT. CDR3 DNA: TGTGCCAGCAGTGAAGGCTGGGGACAGGGGGCGGGACAGCCCCAGCATTTT. It specifies CASSEGWGQGAGQPQHF.

A note on this clone: An end of the junction differs from the germline gene, which may be a read error. This chain uses TRBV2 with TRBJ1-2; D might be TRBD1 (5 bases). This CDR3 spans 13 amino acids. Germline values: CDR1 SNHLY, CDR2 FYNNEI. The CDR3 loop is CATSRGSLYGYTF. Written as DNA, the CDR3 is TGTGCCACCAGTCGGGGGTCTCTCTATGGCTACACCTTC.